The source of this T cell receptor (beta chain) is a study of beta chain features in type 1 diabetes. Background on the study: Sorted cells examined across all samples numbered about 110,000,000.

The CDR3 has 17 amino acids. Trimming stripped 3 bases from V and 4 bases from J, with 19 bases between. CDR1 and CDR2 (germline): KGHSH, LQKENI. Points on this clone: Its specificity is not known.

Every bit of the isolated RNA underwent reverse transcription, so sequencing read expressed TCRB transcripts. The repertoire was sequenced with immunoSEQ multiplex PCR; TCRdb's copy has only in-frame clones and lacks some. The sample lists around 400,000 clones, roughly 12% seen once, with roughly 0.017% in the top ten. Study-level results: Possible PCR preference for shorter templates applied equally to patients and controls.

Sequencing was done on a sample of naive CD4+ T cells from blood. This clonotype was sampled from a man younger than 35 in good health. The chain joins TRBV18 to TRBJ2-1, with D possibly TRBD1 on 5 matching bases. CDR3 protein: CASSPQVIQGVYNEQFF. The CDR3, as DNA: TGTGCCAGCTCACCGCAGGTCATCCAAGGGGTTTACAATGAGCAGTTCTTC.